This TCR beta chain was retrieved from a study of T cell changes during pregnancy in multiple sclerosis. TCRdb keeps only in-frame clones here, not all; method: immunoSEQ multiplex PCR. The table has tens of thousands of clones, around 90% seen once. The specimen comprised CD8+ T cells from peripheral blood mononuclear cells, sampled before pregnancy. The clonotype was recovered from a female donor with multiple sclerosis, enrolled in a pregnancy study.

The CDR3 is CAISGGRGFLTEAFF. CDR3 DNA: TGTGCCATCAGTGGCGGCAGGGGGTTTCTGACTGAAGCTTTCTTT. This chain links TRBV10-3 with TRBJ1-1, with 7 nucleotides matching TRBD1. The germline V gene has CDR1 ENHRY and CDR2 SYGVKD. This CDR3 spans 15 amino acids. Trimming took 4 bases from V and 5 from J; bases not matched to a gene: 10.